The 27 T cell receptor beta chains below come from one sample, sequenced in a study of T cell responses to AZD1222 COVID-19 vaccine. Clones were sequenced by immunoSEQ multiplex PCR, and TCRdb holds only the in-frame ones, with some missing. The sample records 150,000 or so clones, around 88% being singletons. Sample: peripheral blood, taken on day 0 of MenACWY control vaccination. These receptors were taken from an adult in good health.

CDR3 sequence (DNA): TGTGCCTGGAGTGTGGGCACGGGGGTCCTCAGCTCCTACAATGAGCAGTTCTTC. It specifies CAWSVGTGVLSSYNEQFF. The chain links TRBV30 to TRBJ2-1; D might be TRBD2 (6 bases). V lost 0 bases and J 0 bases, leaving 18 bases between the germline ends. The CDR3 length is 18 residues. Looked up from germline, CDR1 is GTSNPN and CDR2 is SVGIG (reference sequence).

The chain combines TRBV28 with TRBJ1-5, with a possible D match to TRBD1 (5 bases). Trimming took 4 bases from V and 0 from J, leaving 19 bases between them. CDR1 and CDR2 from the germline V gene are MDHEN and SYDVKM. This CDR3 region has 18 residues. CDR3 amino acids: CASSSPTGRRYSNQPQHF. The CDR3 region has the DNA TGTGCCAGCAGTTCCCCCACGGGGCGGCGGTATAGCAATCAGCCCCAGCATTTT.

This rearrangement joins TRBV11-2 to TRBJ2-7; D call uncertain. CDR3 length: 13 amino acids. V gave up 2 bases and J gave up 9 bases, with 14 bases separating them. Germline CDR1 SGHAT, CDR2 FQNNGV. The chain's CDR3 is CASSLSALMGQYF. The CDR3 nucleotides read TGTGCCAGCAGCTTAAGTGCCCTGATGGGGCAGTACTTC.

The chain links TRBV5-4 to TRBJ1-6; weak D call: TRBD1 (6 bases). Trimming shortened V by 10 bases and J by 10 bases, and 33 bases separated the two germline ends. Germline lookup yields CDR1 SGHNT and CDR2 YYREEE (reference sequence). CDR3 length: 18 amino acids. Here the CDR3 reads CALKLGGPGHPADSPLHF. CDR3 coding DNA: TGTGCCTTAAAGCTTGGCGGGCCGGGACACCCAGCGGACTCACCCCTCCACTTT.

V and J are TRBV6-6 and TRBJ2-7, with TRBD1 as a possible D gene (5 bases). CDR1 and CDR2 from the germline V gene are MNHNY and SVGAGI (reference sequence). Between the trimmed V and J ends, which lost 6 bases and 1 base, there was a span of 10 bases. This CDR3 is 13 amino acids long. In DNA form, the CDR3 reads TGTGCCAGCAGCACAGGCCTTTCCTACGAGCAGTACTTC. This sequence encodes CASSTGLSYEQYF.

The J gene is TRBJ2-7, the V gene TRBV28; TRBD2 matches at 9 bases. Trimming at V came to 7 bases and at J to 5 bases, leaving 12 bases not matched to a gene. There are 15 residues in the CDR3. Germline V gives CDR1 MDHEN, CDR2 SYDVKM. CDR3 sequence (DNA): TGTGCCAGCACCACCCGGCGGGAGGGCCGCGACGAGCAGTACTTC. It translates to CASTTRREGRDEQYF.

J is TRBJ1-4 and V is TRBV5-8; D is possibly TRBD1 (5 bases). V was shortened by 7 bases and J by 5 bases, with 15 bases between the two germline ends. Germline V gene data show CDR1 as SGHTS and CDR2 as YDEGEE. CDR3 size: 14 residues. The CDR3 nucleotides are TGTGCCAGCTCCTTGGGCCAGGGCAATGAAAAACTGTTTTTT. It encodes CASSLGQGNEKLFF.

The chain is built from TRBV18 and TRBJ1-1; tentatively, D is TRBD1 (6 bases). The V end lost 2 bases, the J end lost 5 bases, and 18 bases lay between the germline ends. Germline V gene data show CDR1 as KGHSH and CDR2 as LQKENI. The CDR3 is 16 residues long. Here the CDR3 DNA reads TGTGCCAGCTCACCAATGGACAGTAGCCCCAGTACTGAAGCTTTCTTT. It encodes CASSPMDSSPSTEAFF. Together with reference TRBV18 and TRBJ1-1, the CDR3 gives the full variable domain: NAGVMQNPRHLVRRRGQEARLRCSPMKGHSHVYWYRQLPEEGLKFMVYLQKENIIDESGMPKERFSAEFPKEGPSILRIQQVVRGDSAAYFCASSPMDSSPSTEAFFGQGTRLTVV.

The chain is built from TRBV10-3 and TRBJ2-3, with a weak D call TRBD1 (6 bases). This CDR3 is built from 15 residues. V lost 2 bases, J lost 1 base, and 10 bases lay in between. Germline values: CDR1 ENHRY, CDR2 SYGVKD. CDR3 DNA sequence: TGTGCCATCAGTGAGCTGGCAGGGGGCACAGATACGCAGTATTTT. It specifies CAISELAGGTDTQYF.

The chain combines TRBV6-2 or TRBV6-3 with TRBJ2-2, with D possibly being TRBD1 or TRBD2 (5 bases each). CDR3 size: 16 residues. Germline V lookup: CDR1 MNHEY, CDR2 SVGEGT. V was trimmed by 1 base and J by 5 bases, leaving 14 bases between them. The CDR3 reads CASSYYRGEGTGELFF. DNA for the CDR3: TGTGCCAGCAGTTACTATAGGGGAGAAGGGACCGGGGAGCTGTTTTTT.

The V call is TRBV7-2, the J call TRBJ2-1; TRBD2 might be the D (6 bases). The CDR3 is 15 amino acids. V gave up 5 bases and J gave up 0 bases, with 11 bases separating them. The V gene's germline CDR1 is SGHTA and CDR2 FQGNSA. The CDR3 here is CASSAWDFSYNEQFF. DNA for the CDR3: TGTGCCAGCAGCGCCTGGGACTTCTCCTACAATGAGCAGTTCTTC.

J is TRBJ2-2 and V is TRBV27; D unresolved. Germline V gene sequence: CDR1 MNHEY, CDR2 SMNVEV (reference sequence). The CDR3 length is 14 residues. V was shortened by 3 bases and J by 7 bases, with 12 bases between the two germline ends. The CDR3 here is CASSFGWEDGELFF. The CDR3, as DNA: TGTGCCAGCAGTTTTGGGTGGGAAGACGGGGAGCTGTTTTTT.

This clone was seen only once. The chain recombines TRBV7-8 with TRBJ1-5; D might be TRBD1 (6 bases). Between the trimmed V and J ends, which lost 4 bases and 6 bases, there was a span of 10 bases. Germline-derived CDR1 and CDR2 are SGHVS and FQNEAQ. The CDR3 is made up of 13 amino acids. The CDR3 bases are TGTGCCAGCAGCTACAGGGTTTCTCAGCCCCAGCATTTT. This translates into CASSYRVSQPQHF.

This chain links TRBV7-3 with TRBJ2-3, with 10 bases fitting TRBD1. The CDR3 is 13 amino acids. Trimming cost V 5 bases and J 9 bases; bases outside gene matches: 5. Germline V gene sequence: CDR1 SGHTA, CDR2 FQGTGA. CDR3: CASSPRGQGTQYF. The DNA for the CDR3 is TGTGCCAGCAGCCCCCGGGGACAGGGGACGCAGTATTTT. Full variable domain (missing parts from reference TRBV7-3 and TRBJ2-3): GAGVSQTPSNKVTEKGKYVELRCDPISGHTALYWYRQSLGQGPEFLIYFQGTGAADDSGLPNDRFFAVRPEGSVSTLKIQRTERGDSAVYLCASSPRGQGTQYFGPGTRLTVL.

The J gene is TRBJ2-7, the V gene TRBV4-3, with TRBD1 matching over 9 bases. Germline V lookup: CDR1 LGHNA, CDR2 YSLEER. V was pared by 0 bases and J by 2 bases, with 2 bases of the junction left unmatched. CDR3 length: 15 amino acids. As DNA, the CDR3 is TGCGCCAGCAGCCAAGATAGGACAGGGGCCTACGAGCAGTACTTC. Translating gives CASSQDRTGAYEQYF.

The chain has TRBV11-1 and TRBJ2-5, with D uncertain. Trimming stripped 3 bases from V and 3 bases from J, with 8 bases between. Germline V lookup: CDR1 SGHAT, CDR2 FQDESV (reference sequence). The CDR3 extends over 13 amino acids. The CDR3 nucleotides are TGTGCCAGCAGCTTTGGCGCCAAAGAGACCCAGTACTTC. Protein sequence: CASSFGAKETQYF.

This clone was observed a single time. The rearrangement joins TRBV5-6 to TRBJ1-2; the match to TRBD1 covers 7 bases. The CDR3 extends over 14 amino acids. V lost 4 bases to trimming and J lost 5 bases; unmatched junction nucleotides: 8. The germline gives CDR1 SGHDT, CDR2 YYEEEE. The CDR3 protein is CASSPITGEYGYTF. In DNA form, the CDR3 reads TGTGCCAGCAGCCCAATTACAGGGGAATATGGCTACACCTTC. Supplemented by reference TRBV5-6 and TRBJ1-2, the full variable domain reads DAGVTQSPTHLIKTRGQQVTLRCSPKSGHDTVSWYQQALGQGPQFIFQYYEEEERQRGNFPDRFSGHQFPNYSSELNVNALLLGDSALYLCASSPITGEYGYTFGSGTRLTVV.

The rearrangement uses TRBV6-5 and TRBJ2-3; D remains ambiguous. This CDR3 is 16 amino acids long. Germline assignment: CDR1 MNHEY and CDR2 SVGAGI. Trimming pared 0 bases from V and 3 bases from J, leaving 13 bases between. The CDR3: CASSYSFWVATDTQYF. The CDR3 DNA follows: TGTGCCAGCAGTTACTCGTTTTGGGTTGCGACAGATACGCAGTATTTT.

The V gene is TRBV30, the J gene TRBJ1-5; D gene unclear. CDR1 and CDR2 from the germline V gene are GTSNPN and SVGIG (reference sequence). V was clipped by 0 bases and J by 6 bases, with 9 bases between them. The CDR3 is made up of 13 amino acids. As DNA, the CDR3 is TGTGCCTGGAGTGTAATTGGGTCTCAGCCCCAGCATTTT. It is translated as CAWSVIGSQPQHF.

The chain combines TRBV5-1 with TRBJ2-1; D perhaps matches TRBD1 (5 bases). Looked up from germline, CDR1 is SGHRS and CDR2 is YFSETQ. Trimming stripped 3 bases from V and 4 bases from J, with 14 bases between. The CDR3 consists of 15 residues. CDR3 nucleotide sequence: TGCGCCAGCAGCTCAACCCCAGGGTTTTACAATGAGCAGTTCTTC. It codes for CASSSTPGFYNEQFF.

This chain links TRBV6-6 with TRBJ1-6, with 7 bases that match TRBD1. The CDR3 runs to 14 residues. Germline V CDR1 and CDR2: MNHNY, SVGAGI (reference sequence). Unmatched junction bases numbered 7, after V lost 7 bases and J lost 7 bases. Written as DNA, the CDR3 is TGTGCCAGCACATTACAGGGGAAGAATTCACCCCTCCACTTT. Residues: CASTLQGKNSPLHF.

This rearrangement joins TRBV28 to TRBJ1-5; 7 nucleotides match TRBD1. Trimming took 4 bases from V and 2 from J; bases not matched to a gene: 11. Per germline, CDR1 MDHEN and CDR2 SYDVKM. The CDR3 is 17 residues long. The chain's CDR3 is CASSSGDSLYGNQPQHF. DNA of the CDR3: TGTGCCAGCAGTTCGGGGGACAGCTTATATGGCAATCAGCCCCAGCATTTT.

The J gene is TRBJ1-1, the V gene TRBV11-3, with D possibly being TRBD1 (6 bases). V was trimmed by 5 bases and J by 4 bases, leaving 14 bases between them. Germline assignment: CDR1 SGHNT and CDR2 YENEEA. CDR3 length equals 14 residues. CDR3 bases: TGTGCCAGCAGCCACCCTCGGGGGGCCACTGAAGCTTTCTTT. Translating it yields CASSHPRGATEAFF.

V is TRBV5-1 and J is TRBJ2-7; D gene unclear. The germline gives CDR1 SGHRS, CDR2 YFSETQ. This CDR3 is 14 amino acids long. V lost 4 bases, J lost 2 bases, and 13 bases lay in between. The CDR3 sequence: CASSLTNAAYEQYF. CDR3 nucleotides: TGCGCCAGCAGCCTAACTAACGCTGCCTACGAGCAGTACTTC.

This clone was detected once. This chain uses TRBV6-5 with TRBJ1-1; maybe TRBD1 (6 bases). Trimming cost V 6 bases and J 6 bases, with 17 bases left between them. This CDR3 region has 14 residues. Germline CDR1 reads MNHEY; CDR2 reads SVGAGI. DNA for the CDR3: TGTGCCAGCAGAGTCAGGGGCACGGACGCTGAAGCTTTCTTT. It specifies CASRVRGTDAEAFF.

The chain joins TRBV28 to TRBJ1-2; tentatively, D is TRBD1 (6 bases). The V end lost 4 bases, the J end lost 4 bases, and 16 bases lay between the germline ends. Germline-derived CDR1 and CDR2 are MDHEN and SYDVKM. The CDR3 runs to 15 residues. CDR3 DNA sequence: TGTGCCAGCAGTTCCCACGGGGGCCCCCTCTATGGCTACACCTTC. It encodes CASSSHGGPLYGYTF.

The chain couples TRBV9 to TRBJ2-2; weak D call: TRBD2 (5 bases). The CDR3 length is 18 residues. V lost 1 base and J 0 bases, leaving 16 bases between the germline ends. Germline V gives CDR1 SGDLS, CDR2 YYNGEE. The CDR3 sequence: CASSVKSSALANTGELFF. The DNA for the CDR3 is TGTGCCAGCAGCGTAAAGAGTAGCGCTCTCGCGAACACCGGGGAGCTGTTTTTT.